This T cell receptor (beta chain) derives from a study of T cell repertoires in aging, cancer and after chemotherapy. Per the germline V gene, CDR1 is MNHNY and CDR2 is SVGAGI (reference sequence). V lost 0 bases, J lost 8 bases, and 11 bases lay in between. The CDR3 contains 14 residues. This clonotype is termed medium-sized. No antigen is known for it. Amplification of TCR beta used genomic DNA extracted from peripheral blood. Multiplex touch-down PCR with TRB-A/B primers amplified rearranged V-D-J TRB sequences. Using its own MiXCR run on the multiplex PCR reads, TCRdb lists one record per CDR3 protein. The table includes fewer than 4,500 distinct CDR3 sequences, around 39% detected once. Study-wide results and limits: Rebound thymic output was suggested by rising median generation probability during chemotherapy in each cancer cohort. The repertoire data cannot show anything about immunological memory following chemotherapy.

This TCR derives from a human donor with a blood cancer. The sequencing input was blood. The chain has TRBV6-6 and TRBJ2-1, with D perhaps being TRBD1 or TRBD2 (6 bases each). This CDR3 is CASSYSEGGDEQFF. As DNA, the CDR3 is TGTGCCAGCAGTTACTCCGAGGGGGGTGATGAGCAGTTCTTC.